A selection of T cell receptor beta chains follows, all from one sample in a study of T cells after yellow fever vaccination. MiXCR, run by TCRdb on the 5' RACE reads, gives a single entry per CDR3 protein. The data show under 400,000 distinct CDR3 sequences, approximately 13% seen once. The sample in question was CD4+ T cells sorted from PBMCs, obtained 15 days after the yellow fever booster vaccination. These receptors originate from a man aged 18 to 35 who received the YFV17D yellow fever vaccine. Each CDR3 is given with its conserved first and last residue.

v_gene: TRBV27; CDR3aa: CASSLIGGYGYTF
v_gene: TRBV7-2; CDR3aa: CASSFGPGMSVGADTQYF
v_gene: TRBV4-1; CDR3aa: CASSEQQGFYGYTF
v_gene: TRBV5-1; CDR3aa: CASTDIRSYNEQFF
v_gene: TRBV7-2; CDR3aa: CASSLGRGLYNEQFF
v_gene: TRBV10-3; CDR3aa: CATRDRESSQPQHF
v_gene: TRBV25-1; CDR3aa: CASRGWERQETQYF
v_gene: TRBV7-2; CDR3aa: CASSLGLWPKTQYF
v_gene: TRBV7-9; CDR3aa: CASSFRTSGGPGETQYF
v_gene: TRBV12-3/TRBV12-4; CDR3aa: CASTQGSGGYNEQFF
v_gene: TRBV5-1; CDR3aa: CASSPGQGVNIQYF
v_gene: TRBV12-3/TRBV12-4; CDR3aa: CASSFGGGSGYTF
v_gene: TRBV6-2/TRBV6-3; CDR3aa: CASSARDQPQHF
v_gene: TRBV10-3; CDR3aa: CAISAGLAGSAEETQYF
v_gene: TRBV5-6; CDR3aa: CASSLDANTDTQYF
v_gene: TRBV11-2; CDR3aa: CASSPIRGFTDTQYF
v_gene: TRBV2; CDR3aa: CASSELGGSYNEQFF
v_gene: TRBV7-2; CDR3aa: CASTFDSSTDTQYF
v_gene: TRBV11-2; CDR3aa: CASSLDLANEKLFF
v_gene: TRBV25-1; CDR3aa: CASNDRSSYEQYF
v_gene: TRBV7-2; CDR3aa: CASSLAGQGTDTQYF
v_gene: TRBV5-4; CDR3aa: CASSLETERGYYGYTF
v_gene: TRBV18; CDR3aa: CASSPSLDRGGYGYTF
v_gene: TRBV6-5; CDR3aa: CASSYSRRVNEQFF
v_gene: TRBV5-4; CDR3aa: CASSMGHTSGANVLTF
v_gene: TRBV10-3; CDR3aa: CAISGRGENTQYF
v_gene: TRBV6-5; CDR3aa: CASSTGWAGHQPQHF
v_gene: TRBV2; CDR3aa: CASSRTGQGSYEQYF
v_gene: TRBV29-1; CDR3aa: CSAEAGFLDNEQFF
v_gene: TRBV7-2; CDR3aa: CASGAGGPVETQYF
v_gene: TRBV6-5; CDR3aa: CASSYSGGAALEQFF
v_gene: TRBV7-2; CDR3aa: CASAQTGRETQYF
v_gene: TRBV5-1; CDR3aa: CASSLVGAAANEQYF
v_gene: TRBV7-9; CDR3aa: CASSLAQGTQYF
v_gene: TRBV5-1; CDR3aa: CASSPLGQLDQPQHF
v_gene: TRBV5-8; CDR3aa: CASSLGLYAGGLDEQFF
v_gene: TRBV9; CDR3aa: CASSRSANQPQHF
v_gene: TRBV20-1; CDR3aa: CSAINRANYGYTF
v_gene: TRBV4-1; CDR3aa: CASSPDRASYNEQFF
v_gene: TRBV28; CDR3aa: CASRSELTQHF
v_gene: TRBV7-2; CDR3aa: CASSLPLSNQPQHF
v_gene: TRBV7-9; CDR3aa: CASSLLLGDTQYF
v_gene: TRBV5-6; CDR3aa: CASSRYSVFSYEQYF
v_gene: TRBV4-3; CDR3aa: CASSQEVFQTQYF
v_gene: TRBV10-3; CDR3aa: CAISADGGRGSTDTQYF
v_gene: TRBV5-1; CDR3aa: CASNEGTGELFF
v_gene: TRBV2; CDR3aa: CASGAGSAGVVDTQYF
v_gene: TRBV7-2; CDR3aa: CASSLTGGSYEQYF
v_gene: TRBV7-3; CDR3aa: CASSRKGVGGEAFF
v_gene: TRBV9; CDR3aa: CASSVAPGNEQFF
v_gene: TRBV5-4; CDR3aa: CASSLDRGNEKLFF